Described below is a single TCR beta chain sequence and its context. Just one base apart from a much larger clone, this may be a read error. Within the sample, other DNA sequences also encode this same CDR3. Per sorted-subset replicate PCR, input was approximately 0.2 ug DNA, representing about 32,000 T cell genomes. Authors' analysis steps: ImmunoSEQ output lacked quality scores and full-length reads, limiting matched filtering. Produced via immunoSEQ multiplex PCR; TCRdb's table is partial and in-frame only. D and trimming were read from the DNA, whereas the V and J calls and clone size are those reported in that table. The repertoire holds 1,500,000 or so clones, with 98% as singletons. This CDR3 spans 12 amino acids. Germline CDR1 SGHRS, CDR2 YFSETQ. Trimming took 0 bases from V and 3 from J, leaving 4 bases between them. These data originate in a study of shared clonotypes between healthy human individuals.

The chain recombines TRBV5-1 with TRBJ2-7; D remains ambiguous. What was sequenced was naive CD4+ T cells sorted from blood. Sample subset: CD45RA+ positively selected. The sequence was obtained from a man aged 25 to 40 in good health. This chain's CDR3 is CASSLGDYEQYF. The CDR3 nucleotides read TGCGCCAGCAGCTTGGGGGACTACGAGCAGTACTTC.